Listed below are T cell receptor beta chains from one sample, sequenced in a study of cytomegalovirus exposure and HLA in healthy donors. The table came from immunoSEQ multiplex PCR; TCRdb's copy has only in-frame clones and leaves some out. This sample carries over 150,000 clones, around 78% of them seen once, and the ten largest clones take 2.5% to 3.5%. Sequenced: PBMCs. Every receptor here comes from a woman in her fifties or sixties in good health and CMV-seropositive. Each CDR3 is given with its conserved first and last residue. The order of the fields is clone size, V gene, J gene, D gene, CDR3 DNA, CDR3 protein. The D gene is left open where the match is weak. A clone size is listed for some rows: how often the clone was seen (once, few, many), or a class if it is expanded.

clone size: once
V gene: TRBV9
J gene: TRBJ2-7
D gene: .
CDR3 DNA: TGTGCCAGCAGCGTAGCCCTGGGGCCTTACGAGCAGTACTTC
CDR3 protein: CASSVALGPYEQYF

clone size: .
V gene: TRBV30
J gene: TRBJ2-6
D gene: .
CDR3 DNA: TGTGCCTGGAGTGTAGGGGCTGGGGCCAACGTCCTGACTTTC
CDR3 protein: CAWSVGAGANVLTF

clone size: .
V gene: TRBV2
J gene: TRBJ1-6
D gene: .
CDR3 DNA: TGTGCCAGCAGCGACAGGTTCCAGGATTCACCCCTCCACTTT
CDR3 protein: CASSDRFQDSPLHF

clone size: .
V gene: TRBV19
J gene: TRBJ1-1
D gene: .
CDR3 DNA: TGTGCCAGTAGTATAGAAGGGAGTTGGGCTGAAGCTTTCTTT
CDR3 protein: CASSIEGSWAEAFF

clone size: .
V gene: TRBV7-3
J gene: TRBJ2-3
D gene: .
CDR3 DNA: TGTGCCAGCAGCTCTGGAGGCCGGGCTTCCACAGATACGCAGTATTTT
CDR3 protein: CASSSGGRASTDTQYF

clone size: .
V gene: TRBV7-4
J gene: TRBJ1-5
D gene: .
CDR3 DNA: TGTGCCAGCACCCTCCCCGGACAGTCAAGCCCCGATCAGCCCCAGCATTTT
CDR3 protein: CASTLPGQSSPDQPQHF

clone size: .
V gene: TRBV28
J gene: TRBJ1-1
D gene: TRBD1
CDR3 DNA: TGTGCCAGCAGGACCTCGGGACAGCTGAACACTGAAGCTTTCTTT
CDR3 protein: CASRTSGQLNTEAFF

clone size: .
V gene: TRBV9
J gene: TRBJ1-5
D gene: TRBD1
CDR3 DNA: TGTGCCAGCAGCATAGGGGGCGGAGCTTATAGCAATCAGCCCCAGCATTTT
CDR3 protein: CASSIGGGAYSNQPQHF

clone size: .
V gene: TRBV2
J gene: TRBJ1-3
D gene: .
CDR3 DNA: TGTGCCAGCAGTCAACAGGGAGACACCATATATTTT
CDR3 protein: CASSQQGDTIYF

clone size: .
V gene: TRBV13
J gene: TRBJ2-2
D gene: TRBD1
CDR3 DNA: TGTGCCAGCAGCCCCGTCCGATGGACAGGGGGCACCGGGGAGCTGTTTTTT
CDR3 protein: CASSPVRWTGGTGELFF

clone size: .
V gene: TRBV11-2
J gene: TRBJ2-7
D gene: TRBD1
CDR3 DNA: TGTGCCAGCAGCCCGGACCGGGACAGGGGGCACGAGCAGTACTTC
CDR3 protein: CASSPDRDRGHEQYF

clone size: .
V gene: TRBV7-2
J gene: TRBJ2-7
D gene: .
CDR3 DNA: TGTGCCAGCAGCTTAGAGCGGGCAGTCTACGAGCAGTACTTC
CDR3 protein: CASSLERAVYEQYF

clone size: once
V gene: TRBV15
J gene: TRBJ2-7
D gene: TRBD2
CDR3 DNA: TGTGCCACCAGCGATACCGGGACTACCTACGAGCAGTACTTC
CDR3 protein: CATSDTGTTYEQYF

clone size: .
V gene: TRBV27
J gene: TRBJ2-3
D gene: TRBD2
CDR3 DNA: TGTGCCAGCAGAGCGACTAGCGTTGCAGATACGCAGTATTTT
CDR3 protein: CASRATSVADTQYF

clone size: .
V gene: TRBV6-6
J gene: TRBJ1-6
D gene: .
CDR3 DNA: TGTGCCAGCAGACGGCCGGACAGAGATTCACCCCTCCACTTT
CDR3 protein: CASRRPDRDSPLHF

clone size: .
V gene: TRBV5-1
J gene: TRBJ1-1
D gene: .
CDR3 DNA: TGCGCCAGTGCTACAGACCGGCCTAACACTGAAGCTTTCTTT
CDR3 protein: CASATDRPNTEAFF

clone size: few
V gene: TRBV7-6
J gene: TRBJ2-3
D gene: TRBD1
CDR3 DNA: TGTGCCAGCAGCTTCCTCGGGACAGGGGTTTCGGATACGCAGTATTTT
CDR3 protein: CASSFLGTGVSDTQYF

clone size: .
V gene: TRBV7-2
J gene: TRBJ2-2
D gene: TRBD1
CDR3 DNA: TGTGCCAGCAGCCGAGGGGGCAGGGAGACCGGGGAGCTGTTTTTT
CDR3 protein: CASSRGGRETGELFF

clone size: few
V gene: TRBV5-1
J gene: TRBJ1-1
D gene: .
CDR3 DNA: TGCGCCAGCAGGCCCGGTGGTGGGAACACTGAAGCTTTCTTT
CDR3 protein: CASRPGGGNTEAFF

clone size: .
V gene: TRBV10-3
J gene: TRBJ1-6
D gene: .
CDR3 DNA: TGTGCCATCAGTGAGTCGCGGGGAAGCTCCTATAATTCACCCCTCCACTTT
CDR3 protein: CAISESRGSSYNSPLHF

clone size: .
V gene: TRBV30
J gene: TRBJ1-3
D gene: .
CDR3 DNA: TGTGCCTGGAGACCAGACGGGTCTGGAAACACCATATATTTT
CDR3 protein: CAWRPDGSGNTIYF

clone size: .
V gene: TRBV10-1
J gene: TRBJ2-7
D gene: .
CDR3 DNA: TGCGCCAGCAGTGAGAAGGGGGCAGCTGCGGGAGGCTACCAGTACGAGCAGTACTTC
CDR3 protein: CASSEKGAAAGGYQYEQYF

clone size: .
V gene: TRBV14
J gene: TRBJ1-3
D gene: TRBD1
CDR3 DNA: TGTGCCAGCAGCCATGGACAGGCCTACTCTGGAAACACCATATATTTT
CDR3 protein: CASSHGQAYSGNTIYF

clone size: few
V gene: TRBV5-1
J gene: TRBJ1-1
D gene: TRBD1
CDR3 DNA: TGCGCCAGCAGCATACAGGGGGACGGCACTGAAGCTTTCTTT
CDR3 protein: CASSIQGDGTEAFF

clone size: .
V gene: TRBV18
J gene: TRBJ2-1
D gene: TRBD2
CDR3 DNA: TGTGCCAGCTCACCTACCCTAGCGGGGGGTGCCTATGAGCAGTTCTTC
CDR3 protein: CASSPTLAGGAYEQFF

clone size: few
V gene: TRBV11-2
J gene: TRBJ1-2
D gene: TRBD1
CDR3 DNA: TGTGCCAGCAGCTTAAGGACAGGCACTAACTATGGCTACACCTTC
CDR3 protein: CASSLRTGTNYGYTF

clone size: .
V gene: TRBV6-5
J gene: TRBJ1-4
D gene: .
CDR3 DNA: TGTGCCAGCAGTTCCCGAGTTCGTGAAAAACTGTTTTTT
CDR3 protein: CASSSRVREKLFF

clone size: .
V gene: TRBV5-4
J gene: TRBJ2-1
D gene: TRBD2
CDR3 DNA: TGTGCCAGCAGCCCAGGACTAGCGGGGGGCTACAATGAGCAGTTCTTC
CDR3 protein: CASSPGLAGGYNEQFF

clone size: .
V gene: TRBV18
J gene: TRBJ1-4
D gene: .
CDR3 DNA: TGTGCCAGCTCACCCGGGACTGCTAATGAAAAACTGTTTTTT
CDR3 protein: CASSPGTANEKLFF

clone size: .
V gene: TRBV11-2
J gene: TRBJ2-7
D gene: .
CDR3 DNA: TGTGCCAGCAGCTTTCAGGAGCAGTACTTC
CDR3 protein: CASSFQEQYF

clone size: .
V gene: TRBV5-4
J gene: TRBJ2-3
D gene: TRBD1
CDR3 DNA: TGTGCCAGCAGCTCATATGACAGGGGGACAGATACGCAGTATTTT
CDR3 protein: CASSSYDRGTDTQYF

clone size: .
V gene: TRBV21-1
J gene: TRBJ1-4
D gene: .
CDR3 DNA: TGTGCCAGCAGTAAACGGGGAGGGGAGGCAACTAATGAAAAACTGTTTTTT
CDR3 protein: CASSKRGGEATNEKLFF

clone size: .
V gene: TRBV1
J gene: TRBJ1-5
D gene: .
CDR3 DNA: TGCACCAGCAGCCTGCCCCCCCCACAGGGGCACCAGCCCTATAGCAATCAGCCCCAGCATTTT
CDR3 protein: CTSSLPPPQGHQPYSNQPQHF

clone size: .
V gene: TRBV6-5
J gene: TRBJ2-2
D gene: TRBD2
CDR3 DNA: TGTGCCAGCCTTCAGGGACTAGCGTGGACCGGGGAGCTGTTTTTT
CDR3 protein: CASLQGLAWTGELFF

clone size: .
V gene: TRBV7-2
J gene: TRBJ1-1
D gene: TRBD1
CDR3 DNA: TGTGCCAGCAGCTTAGAGGGGACAGGGGCCCGTCCTGAAGCTTTCTTT
CDR3 protein: CASSLEGTGARPEAFF

clone size: .
V gene: TRBV6-5
J gene: TRBJ1-1
D gene: TRBD1
CDR3 DNA: TGTGCCAGCAGTTACTGGCGACAGGGTAACACTGAAGCTTTCTTT
CDR3 protein: CASSYWRQGNTEAFF

clone size: .
V gene: TRBV27
J gene: TRBJ2-3
D gene: TRBD1
CDR3 DNA: TGTGCCAGCAGCACTCCGGGACAGGGGGAGGATACGCAGTATTTT
CDR3 protein: CASSTPGQGEDTQYF

clone size: .
V gene: TRBV7-9
J gene: TRBJ2-7
D gene: .
CDR3 DNA: TGTGCCAGCAGCTTAGTCGGGTACGAGCAGTACTTC
CDR3 protein: CASSLVGYEQYF

clone size: .
V gene: TRBV7-3
J gene: TRBJ2-1
D gene: TRBD2
CDR3 DNA: TGTGCCAGCAGCCCCCCCGGGAGGAACAATGAGCAGTTCTTC
CDR3 protein: CASSPPGRNNEQFF